This TCR beta chain was identified in a study of OX40 agonist ivuxolimab in advanced cancers. With respect to the entire study: Ivuxolimab was an agonistic, fully human IgG2 monoclonal antibody directed against OX40 (CD134), a costimulatory receptor. Intravenous ivuxolimab was administered to patients every 2 weeks at six dose levels: 0.01, 0.1, 0.3, 1.5, 3 and 10 mg/kg. Of the roughly 50 dose-escalation patients, hepatocellular carcinoma was present in roughly 19, melanoma in around 15, renal cell carcinoma in 9 and head and neck cancer in 9. A male proportion of approximately 83% and a mean age of roughly 58 years, ranging from roughly 23 to 85, were recorded for the dose-escalation cohort. Prior anti-PD-1, anti-PD-L1 or anti-CTLA-4 therapy was permitted, and 30% to 45% of dose-escalation patients had received checkpoint inhibitors. Partial responses occurred in three dose-escalation patients: two with cutaneous melanoma and one with hepatocellular carcinoma. The purpose of peripheral TCRbeta sequencing was to test whether ivuxolimab changed TCR sequence diversity and led to clonal T-cell expansion. The paper describes the monotherapy dose-escalation part (N ≈ 52 patients) of the phase I trial of ivuxolimab. The paper's findings and limits, for the study overall: In the 0.1-3.0 mg/kg groups, partial responders had among the lowest normalized peripheral clonal expansion, particularly in CD8+ T cells. At doses from 0.1 to 3.0 mg/kg, clonal expansion was seen in both CD4+ and CD8+ blood T cells between baseline and week 6. Antigen specificity was not determined for the clonally expanded peripheral T cells. On average, CD8+ T cells showed more expanded clones than CD4+ T cells after ivuxolimab. Low levels of normalized T-cell clonal expansion were also seen in some nonresponding patients.

Comment on this clone: The antigen this receptor binds is unknown. No qualities accompany the bases; no much larger clone lies one base away.

To sequence the TCRbeta CDR3 region, genomic DNA was isolated from the sorted cells. The immunoSEQ Assay was used for sequencing of TCRbeta CDR3 regions. Imported from immuneACCESS, the table was reduced by TCRdb to in-frame sequences with V and J called. These copies leave out some clones; in studies compared against another copy, an unresolved V gene accounts for under half, and the cause of the remainder is not known. This sample lists around 53,000 clones; 75% to 90% were detected once. The ten largest clonotypes hold approximately 20% of the sample. The trial excluded patients who had a history of autoimmune disease or who were on systemic immunosuppression. Peripheral blood for TCR sequencing was collected from all dose cohorts at baseline, on cycle 4 day 1, and on cycle 7 day 1. Samples were obtained from an open-label, multicenter, first-in-human phase I dose-escalation trial of ivuxolimab. Adults with locally advanced or metastatic melanoma, renal cell carcinoma, hepatocellular carcinoma or head and neck squamous cell carcinoma were enrolled in the trial. Before TCR sequencing, CD4+ T cells and CD8+ T cells from peripheral blood were sorted into separate populations.

V is trimmed back by 0 bases and J by 4 bases, and the junction contains 5 bases that no gene match accounts for. CDR1 is given as SGDLS and CDR2 as YYNGEE, both from the germline V gene. The CDR3 covers 16 residues, taking in both the cysteine and the phenylalanine. The entry retains the CDR3 DNA only, 48 bases that are in frame from base 1. Recombination joined TRBV9 with TRBJ2-1; TRBD2 matches 9 bases in the middle. Sequenced here: CD4+ or CD8+ T cells sorted from blood, sampled in a trial of the OX40 agonist ivuxolimab. This sequence was found in an adult with an advanced solid tumor such as melanoma, head and neck, liver or kidney cancer. The nucleotide sequence is TGTGCCAGCAGCGTAGAGGTTAGCGGGGGATACAATGAGCAGTTCTTC. The translation is CASSVEVSGGYNEQFF.